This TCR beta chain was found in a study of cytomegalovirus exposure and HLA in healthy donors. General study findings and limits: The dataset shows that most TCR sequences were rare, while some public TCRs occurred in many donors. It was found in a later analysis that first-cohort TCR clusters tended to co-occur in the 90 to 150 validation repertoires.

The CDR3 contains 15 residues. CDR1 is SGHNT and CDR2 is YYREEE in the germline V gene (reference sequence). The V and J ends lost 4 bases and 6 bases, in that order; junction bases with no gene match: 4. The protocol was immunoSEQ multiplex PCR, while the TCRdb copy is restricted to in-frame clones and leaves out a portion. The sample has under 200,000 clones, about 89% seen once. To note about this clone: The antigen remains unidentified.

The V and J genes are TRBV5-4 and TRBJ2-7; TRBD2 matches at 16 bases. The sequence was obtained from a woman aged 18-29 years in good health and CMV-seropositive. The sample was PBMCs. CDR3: CASSAGLAGGREQYF. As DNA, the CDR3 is TGTGCCAGCAGCGCGGGACTAGCGGGAGGGCGCGAGCAGTACTTC.